This T cell receptor beta chain was sequenced for a study of cytomegalovirus exposure and HLA in healthy donors. Study-wide results and limits: In vitro checks showed that a few CMV-associated chains really do target CMV antigens. Many donors shared some public TCRs, even though most TCR sequences were rare. Altogether, some 170 TCR beta chains were recorded as cytomegalovirus-associated.

Of note for this clone: Its antigen is undetermined.

The CDR3 extends over 15 amino acids. The V gene's germline CDR1 is MNHNS and CDR2 SASEGT. V dropped 0 bases and J dropped 3 bases, with 11 bases sitting between them. Amplification used 60 Vbeta primers and 13 Jbeta primers. Using immunoSEQ multiplex PCR, the repertoire was profiled, and TCRdb retains in-frame clones only, with some absent. This table has tens of thousands of clones, 80% appearing once. This sequence originates from a man aged 25-40 years in good health and CMV-seronegative. The sample consisted of PBMCs. The V and J genes are TRBV6-1 and TRBJ1-1; a weak D match, TRBD1 (6 bases). The CDR3 DNA is TGTGCCAGCAGTGAAGCTCACAGGGCGGACACTGAAGCTTTCTTT. This encodes CASSEAHRADTEAFF.